This TCR beta chain was observed in a study of blood T cell repertoires in COVID-19. Germline values: CDR1 SNHLY, CDR2 FYNNEI. V dropped 2 bases and J dropped 6 bases, with 14 bases sitting between them. This CDR3 has 15 amino acids. Sequencing was performed with immunoSEQ multiplex PCR; in TCRdb, only in-frame clones are kept and a portion is missing. The sample gives more than 20,000 clones, roughly 90% of which show up once; 7.6% is in the top ten. The rearrangement joins TRBV2 to TRBJ2-1; maybe TRBD2 (5 bases). This clonotype was obtained from a human donor in a cohort sampled during active COVID-19. Sample: peripheral blood. In DNA form, the CDR3 reads TGTGCCAGCAGTGAAAGACCGGACTCCATCAATGAGCAGTTCTTC. Amino acid sequence: CASSERPDSINEQFF. Based on the CDR3 plus reference TRBV2 and TRBJ2-1, the full variable domain is EPEVTQTPSHQVTQMGQEVILRCVPISNHLYFYWYRQILGQKVEFLVSFYNNEISEKSEIFDDQFSVERPDGSNFTLKIRSTKLEDSAMYFCASSERPDSINEQFFGPGTRLTVL.